This is a list of T cell receptor beta chains from one sample in a study of OX40 agonist ivuxolimab in advanced cancers. Method: immunoSEQ multiplex PCR; TCRdb's copy keeps in-frame clones and lacks some. Of about 72,000 clones detected, around 85% appear once; the ten largest clones hold about 5%. The sample was CD4+ or CD8+ T cells sorted from blood, taken in a trial of the OX40 agonist ivuxolimab. These receptors were collected from an adult with an advanced solid tumor such as melanoma, head and neck, liver or kidney cancer. CDR3s include the opening cysteine and the closing phenylalanine or tryptophan. Each record gives: clone size, V gene, D gene, J gene, CDR3 protein, CDR3 DNA. D genes are given only for firm matches. For some rows the clone size is stated as once, few or many, or as a class when expanded; others skip it.

once,TRBV5-8,.,TRBJ2-5,CASSSYGTQETQYF,TGTGCCAGCAGCTCATACGGGACGCAGGAGACCCAGTACTTC
.,TRBV5-1,.,TRBJ2-3,CASSLNVDTQYF,TGCGCCAGCAGCTTGAACGTAGATACGCAGTATTTT
.,TRBV5-6,TRBD2,TRBJ2-7,CASSLPLATTYEQYF,TGTGCCAGCAGCTTGCCACTAGCGACGACTTACGAGCAGTACTTC
.,TRBV18,.,TRBJ2-1,CASSPGSTNEQFF,TGTGCCAGCTCACCGGGGTCTACTAATGAGCAGTTCTTC
.,TRBV6-6,.,TRBJ1-2,CASREPGHDYGYTF,TGTGCCAGCAGGGAACCGGGACACGACTATGGCTACACCTTC
.,TRBV6-5,TRBD1,TRBJ1-1,CASSFGDRGRARAFF,TGTGCCAGCAGTTTCGGGGACAGGGGGCGCGCCCGGGCTTTCTTT
once,TRBV11-1,.,TRBJ2-7,CASSFQSRSYEQYF,TGTGCCAGCAGCTTCCAGAGTCGTTCCTACGAGCAGTACTTC
once,TRBV7-2,TRBD1,TRBJ1-3,CASSLGTGYGNTIYF,TGTGCCAGCAGCTTAGGGACAGGGTACGGAAACACCATATATTTT
.,TRBV2,.,TRBJ2-1,CASNPQRLYNEQFF,TGTGCCAGCAATCCCCAGCGACTCTACAATGAGCAGTTCTTC
.,TRBV7-2,.,TRBJ1-4,CASSLVGGLNEKLFF,TGTGCCAGCAGCTTAGTGGGAGGTCTTAATGAAAAACTGTTTTTT
.,TRBV11-3,.,TRBJ2-1,CASSDRTRENEQFF,TGTGCCAGCAGCGACAGGACGAGAGAGAATGAGCAGTTCTTC
.,TRBV27,.,TRBJ1-1,CASSSLKGGPPVTLRF,TGTGCCAGCAGCAGTCTTAAAGGGGGACCTCCCGTGACACTTCGCTTT
once,TRBV20-1,.,TRBJ2-1,CSARVYNEQFF,TGCAGTGCTAGAGTGTACAATGAGCAGTTCTTC
few,TRBV5-8,TRBD1,TRBJ1-2,CASSPRQGASYTF,TGTGCCAGCAGCCCGAGACAGGGGGCTAGCTACACCTTC
.,TRBV10-3,.,TRBJ1-2,CAISDILSHGYTF,TGTGCCATCAGTGATATCCTCTCCCATGGCTACACCTTC
.,TRBV7-9,.,TRBJ2-5,CASRLDPLRTQYF,TGTGCCAGCAGACTTGACCCGTTGAGGACCCAGTACTTC
.,TRBV13,.,TRBJ1-1,CASSRGENTEAFF,TGTGCCAGCAGCAGGGGAGAGAACACTGAAGCTTTCTTT
.,TRBV29-1,TRBD1,TRBJ2-1,CTFVGDRIDEQFF,TGCACCTTCGTAGGGGACAGGATCGATGAGCAGTTCTTC
.,TRBV14,.,TRBJ1-1,CASSQVGAQNTEAFF,TGTGCCAGCAGCCAAGTAGGGGCCCAGAACACTGAAGCTTTCTTT
.,TRBV28,.,TRBJ1-1,CASSSPGANTEAFF,TGTGCCAGCAGTTCTCCGGGTGCGAACACTGAAGCTTTCTTT
.,TRBV27,.,TRBJ2-3,CASSPRRRGTGDTQYF,TGTGCCAGCAGTCCGCGACGGCGGGGTACAGGAGATACGCAGTATTTT
.,TRBV18,TRBD1,TRBJ2-1,CASLPGTGGNEQFF,TGTGCCAGCTTGCCCGGGACAGGGGGTAATGAGCAGTTCTTC
once,TRBV2,.,TRBJ2-3,CASSEIPDTDTQYF,TGTGCCAGCAGTGAAATACCCGACACAGATACGCAGTATTTT
.,TRBV27,TRBD1,TRBJ1-2,CASSPWTGASYGYTF,TGTGCCAGCAGTCCCTGGACAGGCGCCTCCTATGGCTACACCTTC
.,TRBV4-1,.,TRBJ2-1,CASSPILANNEQFF,TGCGCCAGCAGCCCCATACTAGCTAACAATGAGCAGTTCTTC
.,TRBV30,TRBD1,TRBJ1-1,CAWSVPGTGVFKAFF,TGTGCCTGGAGTGTACCTGGGACAGGTGTATTTAAAGCTTTCTTT
.,TRBV5-5,.,TRBJ2-3,CASSTSTDTQYF,TGTGCCAGCAGCACTAGCACAGATACGCAGTATTTT
few,TRBV7-8,.,TRBJ2-5,CASRLTSPGQLQETQYF,TGTGCCAGCAGACTGACCTCGCCCGGACAGCTCCAAGAGACCCAGTACTTC
.,TRBV18,.,TRBJ1-4,CASSPSDRTEKLFF,TGTGCCAGCTCACCCTCGGACAGAACGGAAAAACTGTTTTTT
.,TRBV9,.,TRBJ2-7,CASSVQGGMLDEQYF,TGTGCCAGCAGCGTACAGGGTGGGATGCTGGACGAGCAGTACTTC
.,TRBV6-1,TRBD2,TRBJ2-4,CASVAGGAWIQYF,TGTGCCAGCGTAGCGGGAGGGGCATGGATTCAGTACTTC
few,TRBV18,.,TRBJ1-2,CASSPITGSGVNYGYTF,TGTGCCAGCTCACCCATCACAGGGTCAGGCGTCAACTATGGCTACACCTTC
.,TRBV7-9,.,TRBJ2-7,CASSPSIMHYEQYF,TGTGCCAGCAGCCCCTCAATAATGCACTACGAGCAGTACTTC
few,TRBV7-2,.,TRBJ2-5,CASSLGRRGRAQETQYF,TGTGCCAGCAGCTTAGGACGAAGGGGTCGGGCCCAAGAGACCCAGTACTTC
.,TRBV7-8,.,TRBJ2-1,CASSLEEGSHQFF,TGTGCCAGCAGCTTAGAGGAGGGATCACATCAGTTCTTC
few,TRBV6-6,TRBD1,TRBJ1-3,CASSYGVAGGTIYF,TGTGCCAGCAGTTACGGGGTTGCAGGGGGCACCATATATTTT
.,TRBV11-1,TRBD2,TRBJ2-1,CASSLSGTSGGYSYNEQFF,TGTGCCAGCAGCTTATCCGGGACTAGCGGGGGATACTCCTACAATGAGCAGTTCTTC
few,TRBV7-9,.,TRBJ1-3,CASKLEGGSGNTIYF,TGTGCCAGCAAGCTTGAAGGGGGCTCTGGAAACACCATATATTTT
.,TRBV27,.,TRBJ2-6,CASRVSGANVLTF,TGTGCCAGCCGAGTCTCTGGGGCCAACGTCCTGACTTTC
few,TRBV10-3,.,TRBJ1-2,CAISDQGYYGYTF,TGTGCCATCAGCGATCAGGGCTACTATGGCTACACCTTC
.,TRBV5-6,.,TRBJ2-6,CASSFRQPGANVLTF,TGTGCCAGCAGCTTTCGGCAGCCTGGGGCCAACGTCCTGACTTTC
once,TRBV6-6,.,TRBJ1-1,CASSPDLRGTEAFF,TGTGCCAGCAGTCCGGATCTGCGGGGTACTGAAGCTTTCTTT
.,TRBV13,TRBD1,TRBJ1-2,CASSLGSGGYGYTF,TGTGCCAGCAGCTTAGGATCAGGGGGCTATGGCTACACCTTC
.,TRBV5-1,TRBD2,TRBJ2-5,CASSLVGARGGLETQYF,TGCGCCAGCAGCTTGGTTGGAGCACGGGGAGGGTTGGAGACCCAGTACTTC
.,TRBV7-3,.,TRBJ1-6,CASSLLGPKNSPLHF,TGTGCCAGCAGCTTACTGGGACCGAAAAATTCACCCCTCCACTTT